Sequencing of this T cell receptor beta chain was carried out in a study of T cell changes during pregnancy in multiple sclerosis. V lost 4 bases and J lost 4, with 17 bases in between. The CDR3 totals 15 residues. Germline lookup yields CDR1 SGHTA and CDR2 FQGNSA. The table came from immunoSEQ multiplex PCR; TCRdb's copy has only in-frame clones and leaves some out. The data contain around 52,000 clones, roughly 90% of them seen just once; the ten biggest clones take up 0.16%. This chain uses TRBV7-2 with TRBJ2-7; TRBD2 might be the D (5 bases). The TCR sequence derives from a female donor in good health, enrolled as a control in a pregnancy study. The starting material was CD4+ T cells from peripheral blood mononuclear cells, obtained after pregnancy. This CDR3 reads CASSSSHGLGYEQYF. Written as DNA, the CDR3 is TGTGCCAGCAGCTCCTCACATGGACTCGGGTACGAGCAGTACTTC. The variable domain in full, with the rest retrieved from reference TRBV7-2 and TRBJ2-7, is GAGVSQSPSNKVTEKGKDVELRCDPISGHTALYWYRQSLGQGLEFLIYFQGNSAPDKSGLPSDRFSAERTGGSVSTLTIQRTQQEDSAVYLCASSSSHGLGYEQYFGPGTRLTVT.